The present TCR beta chain was sequenced within a study of blood T cell repertoires in COVID-19. At the level of the study: Collection of acute and convalescent COVID-19 samples took place in the United States, Italy and Spain. Sample material is recorded as cDNA or gDNA derived from T cells, B-cell-depleted T cells, or PBMCs.

Per the original methods: Reference gene primer amplification in the assay estimated nucleated cell counts. The table came from immunoSEQ multiplex PCR; TCRdb's copy has only in-frame clones and leaves some out. The V and J calls and clone size were taken over from that table, and D and trimming were inferred from the DNA. The sample carries fewer than 250,000 clones, approximately 86% recorded once. The CDR3 length is 13 residues. Losses at the gene ends were 6 bases for V and 8 bases for J; bases not matched to a gene: 7. Looked up from germline, CDR1 is SNHLY and CDR2 is FYNNEI. The source material was peripheral blood. This chain connects TRBV2 to TRBJ2-1, with 7 bases aligning to TRBD1. This receptor was identified in a man aged 55-75 years with acute or convalescent COVID-19. DNA of the CDR3: TGTGCCAGCAGGAGGGGGCAGGGCGATGAGCAGTTCTTC. It codes for CASRRGQGDEQFF.